This T cell receptor (beta chain) is from a study of blood T cell repertoires in COVID-19 (dated by TCRdb to 2018 to 2020). Background on the whole study: The collaborator samples originated in the United States, Italy and Spain and spanned the acute and convalescent phases of COVID-19. The repertoires were released in a freely available public database meant as a resource for research on the immune response to SARS-CoV-2. Deeply sampled blood TCRbeta repertoires from subjects exposed to, actively infected with, or recovered from COVID-19 were included in the dataset. Sample metadata almost always included a de-identified subject ID, COVID-19 status, age in years and sex. The material from the prospective study consisted of cDNA or gDNA derived from T cells, B-cell-depleted T cells, or PBMCs. Where available, HLA class I and class II types were obtained from metadata supplied by the sample provider rather than from assay-based typing. The samples were drawn from two sources: the first 160 participants of the ongoing ImmuneRACE study, and 1,254 subjects contributed by 6 global collaborators.

Study-level results and caveats: How much clinical and demographic metadata was included differed by source and by participant, and the metadata was provided uncurated.

As concerns this clone: Its target antigen remains unknown. Base qualities are missing; no much larger clone stands one base away.

The CDR3 numbers 15 residues from cysteine through phenylalanine. Left in the record is the CDR3 DNA by itself, 45 bases read in frame from the first base. The germline ends are 17 bases apart after V is trimmed by 1 base and J by 7 bases. CDR1 is given as SGHDT and CDR2 as YYEEEE, both from the germline V gene. TCRbeta CDR3 regions were amplified from genomic DNA using the immunoSEQ Assay, a bias-controlled multiplex PCR. Per the authors' processing: Nucleated cell counts per sample were estimated from amplification of reference gene primers within the assay. To quantify the absolute abundance of each unique TCRbeta CDR3 rearrangement, sequence reads were collapsed and filtered. For each sample, productive Simpson clonality was calculated as the square root of Simpson's diversity index across productive rearrangements. TCRdb took this table from immuneACCESS and kept in-frame rearrangements with V and J called. Such tables lack part of the clones; where checked against another copy, unresolved V genes explain under half of the gap, and the rest is unexplained. V, J and clone size derive from that table, while D and trimming were established from the DNA sequence. For this sample the table gives 250,000 or so clones, of which roughly 89% were detected only once. Of the sample, roughly 2.2% is held by the ten largest clones.

One collaborating source in Seattle enrolled patients while the patients were actively infected and followed the patients over time throughout the course of disease. Collaborating institutions collected whole blood in K2EDTA tubes following their own protocols. For TCRbeta analysis, collaborator samples were shipped as frozen whole blood, as isolated PBMCs, or as DNA extracted from either sample type. The sequence was obtained from a woman aged 60-75 years with COVID-19, enrolled during active disease. Input material: peripheral blood. The chain was built from TRBV5-6 and TRBJ1-2, with the D segment identity uncertain. The CDR3 has the sequence CASSLRGPRAGGYTF. The DNA reads as follows: TGTGCCAGCAGCTTGCGAGGACCGCGGGCGGGTGGCTACACCTTC.